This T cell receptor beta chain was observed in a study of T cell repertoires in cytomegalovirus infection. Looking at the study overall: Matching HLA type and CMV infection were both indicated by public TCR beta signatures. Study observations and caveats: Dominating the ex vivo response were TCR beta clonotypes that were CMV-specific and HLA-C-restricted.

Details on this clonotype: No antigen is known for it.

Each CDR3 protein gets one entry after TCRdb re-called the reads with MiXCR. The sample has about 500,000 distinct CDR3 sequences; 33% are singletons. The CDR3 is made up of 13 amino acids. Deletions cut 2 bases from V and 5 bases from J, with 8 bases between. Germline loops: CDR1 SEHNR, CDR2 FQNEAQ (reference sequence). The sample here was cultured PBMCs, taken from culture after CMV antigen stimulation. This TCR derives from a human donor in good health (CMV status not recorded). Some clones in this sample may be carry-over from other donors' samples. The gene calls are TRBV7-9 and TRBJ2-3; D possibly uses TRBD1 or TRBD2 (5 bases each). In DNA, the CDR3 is TGTGCCAGCAGCTTATTTGGGGGAGATACGCAGTATTTT. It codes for CASSLFGGDTQYF.